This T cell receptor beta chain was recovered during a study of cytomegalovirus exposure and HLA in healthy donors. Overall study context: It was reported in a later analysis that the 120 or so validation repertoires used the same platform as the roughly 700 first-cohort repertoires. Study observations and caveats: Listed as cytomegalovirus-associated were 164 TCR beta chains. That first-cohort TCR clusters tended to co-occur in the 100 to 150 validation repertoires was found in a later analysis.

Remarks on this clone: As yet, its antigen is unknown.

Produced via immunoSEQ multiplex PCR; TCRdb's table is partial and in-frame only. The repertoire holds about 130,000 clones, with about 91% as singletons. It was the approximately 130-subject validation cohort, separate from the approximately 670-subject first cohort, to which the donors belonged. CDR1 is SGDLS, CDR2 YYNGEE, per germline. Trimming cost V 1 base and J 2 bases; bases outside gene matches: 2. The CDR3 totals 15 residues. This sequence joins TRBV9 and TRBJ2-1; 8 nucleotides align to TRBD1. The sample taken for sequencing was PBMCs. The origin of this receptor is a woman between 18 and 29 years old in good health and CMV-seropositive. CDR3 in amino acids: CASSVQGATYNEQFF. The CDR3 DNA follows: TGTGCCAGCAGCGTACAGGGGGCCACCTACAATGAGCAGTTCTTC.